What follows describes a single T cell receptor (beta chain). Its cognate antigen is unknown. The data are from a study of type 1 regulatory T cells. Per the germline V gene, CDR1 is SGDLS and CDR2 is YYNGEE. The J segment lost 2 bases and the V segment lost 4 bases, leaving 7 bases of the junction unmatched. The CDR3 contains 16 residues. MiXCR, applied by TCRdb to the reads, yields one record per CDR3 protein. The table lists about 68,000 distinct CDR3 sequences, approximately 64% of them singletons. Sequencing was performed on cultured T cells, either the whole culture or a sorted T cell fraction (not recorded which). Subset defined: Tr1-enriched cell product generated in vitro against host alloantigens. The sequence came from a human donor in good health. This chain joins TRBV9 and TRBJ2-3, with TRBD2 identical over 10 bases. The CDR3 sequence is CASSPRTSGNTDTQYF. The CDR3 DNA reads TGTGCCAGCAGCCCCCGGACTAGCGGCAACACAGATACGCAGTATTTT.